This TCR beta chain was recovered during a study of cytomegalovirus exposure and HLA in healthy donors. Overall study: In a later analysis, it was reported that the roughly 130 validation repertoires had been produced on the same platform as the 670 or so repertoires belonging to the first cohort.

The donors were members of the roughly 120-subject validation cohort (separate from the 666-subject first cohort). TCRdb's table, derived via immunoSEQ multiplex PCR, lists solely in-frame clones and lacks some. This sample has 150,000 to 250,000 clones; 80% to 90% occur once, and the top ten carry around 1.2%. Of note for this clone: Its specificity is not known.

Study results and caveats: The classifier, whose performance was assessed in both the original and validation cohorts, reportedly diagnosed cytomegalovirus status with high specificity and sensitivity. The tendency of first-cohort TCR clusters to co-occur in the roughly 130 validation repertoires emerged from a later analysis.

Germline CDR1 reads MGHRA; CDR2 reads YSYEKL. Deletions cut 3 bases from V and 9 bases from J, with 5 bases between. CDR3 length equals 11 residues. The chain recombines TRBV4-1 with TRBJ1-4; D call uncertain. The receptor comes from a woman aged 25 to 39 in good health and CMV-seronegative. The sequencing sample was made of PBMCs. CDR3 in DNA: TGCGCCAGCAGCCACCGTAAAAAACTGTTTTTT. Translating it yields CASSHRKKLFF.